This paragraph covers one TCR beta chain sequence. This sample was included in a study of blood T cell repertoires in COVID-19. Looking at the study overall: The samples span acute and convalescent COVID-19 from the United States, Italy and Spain. The cDNA or gDNA used as material had been derived from T cells, B-cell-depleted T cells, or PBMCs.

Per germline, CDR1 SGHRS and CDR2 YFSETQ. The CDR3 is 15 residues long. V lost 5 bases, J lost 4 bases, and 9 bases stayed unmatched. Libraries were prepared by immunoSEQ multiplex PCR; TCRdb keeps only in-frame clonotypes and omits some of them. The sample has approximately 180,000 clones; over 75% are singletons. The chain joins TRBV5-1 to TRBJ2-1; 7 bases fit TRBD2. Sequenced material: peripheral blood. The source is a woman aged 70-85 years with acute or convalescent COVID-19. The CDR3, as DNA: TGCGCCAGCAGGGAGGGAGGACTAGTTTACAATGAGCAGTTCTTC. Protein sequence: CASREGGLVYNEQFF.